This T cell receptor beta chain comes out of a study of vaccination and CD4 T cells after COVID-19. Specified time point: late sampling 161 to 241 days after vaccination in three convalescent patients. Described treatment: roughly 11-day PBMC culture with coronavirus spike peptide pools or control peptides (ViraFEST assay). Sequencing of cultured CD4+ T cell DNA used the Oncomine TCR Beta short-read assay. TCRdb ran MiXCR on the PCR reads and lists one entry per CDR3 protein. The table lists around 15,000 distinct CDR3 sequences, around 47% of them singletons. This clonotype has only a few counts. Its antigen is unknown. The CDR3 spans 13 residues. Germline V gives CDR1 SGHTA, CDR2 FQGNSA. Deletions cut 1 base from V and 9 bases from J, with 12 bases between.

This chain joins TRBV7-2 and TRBJ1-1; D call uncertain. The TCR was taken from a human donor who had recovered from COVID-19. Sequenced here: CD4+ T cells from blood, cultured in vitro, sampled about 7 months after SARS-CoV-2 vaccination. The CDR3 sequence is CASSLGGTTKAFF. For the CDR3, the DNA is TGTGCCAGCAGCTTAGGGGGAACGACTAAAGCTTTCTTT.